Listed below are T cell receptor beta chains from one sample, sequenced in a study of breast tumors, draining lymph nodes, adjacent tissues. TCRdb re-derived calls from the multiplex PCR reads in MiXCR, one entry per CDR3 protein. The sample has 200,000 to 250,000 distinct CDR3 sequences; about 34% are singletons. Sequenced material: axillary lymph node tissue. The receptors were sampled from a female donor with breast cancer. Some clones in this sample may be carry-over from other donors' samples. The CDR3 runs from the conserved cysteine through the conserved F or W.

j_call,v_call,cdr3_aa
TRBJ2-5,TRBV20-1,CSAGTSSGRGETQYF
TRBJ2-7,TRBV24-1,CATSDPGQGAFYEQYF
TRBJ1-5,TRBV6-5,CASSYSITQPQHF
TRBJ2-5,TRBV9,CASSGDPGETQYF
TRBJ2-5,TRBV20-1,CSALWGALETQYF
TRBJ2-3,TRBV12-3/TRBV12-4,CASSSGQGALDTQYF
TRBJ2-2,TRBV19,CASRETPGELFF
TRBJ2-5,TRBV4-1,CASSQDPGLPETQYF
TRBJ1-2,TRBV6-5,CASKNAGSRGYTF
NA,TRBV12-3/TRBV12-4,CASSGRGETQYF
TRBJ1-2,TRBV7-2,CASSLNPPGMRPNYGYTF
TRBJ1-5,TRBV6-1,CASSEAQRGGQPQHF
TRBJ2-1,TRBV19,CASSIRLAGYNEQFF
TRBJ1-2,TRBV7-2,CASSTTGEVGYGYPF
TRBJ2-1,TRBV4-1,CASSHPRGLAGGPDYNEQFF
TRBJ2-1,TRBV5-1,CASSPSGTSGEQFF
TRBJ1-1,TRBV29-1,CSGRDWTEAFF
TRBJ2-1,TRBV7-6,CASSPMTSGILYNEQFF
TRBJ2-7,TRBV6-6,CASSHRQSTHEQYF
TRBJ1-2,TRBV24-1,CATSESGYGYTF
TRBJ2-3,TRBV7-9,CASSPGSVDTQYF
TRBJ2-1,TRBV19,CASAGPTGF
TRBJ2-1,TRBV12-3/TRBV12-4,CASRIRHEQFF
TRBJ1-5,TRBV7-9,CASSLPAGYTKLPLCSNQPQHF
TRBJ2-7,TRBV15,CATSRDETGGGQSSYEQYF
TRBJ2-7,TRBV5-1,CASSSGTSGPTYEQYF
TRBJ2-3,TRBV6-5,CASKRQGADTQYF
TRBJ2-6,TRBV6-5,CASSTRDRGSGANVLTF
TRBJ2-3,TRBV9,CASSVIWSGGPDTQYF
TRBJ2-7,TRBV12-3/TRBV12-4,CASSLDAYEQYF
TRBJ1-2,TRBV6-1,CASSRLPPNYGYTF
TRBJ2-7,TRBV6-1,CASSEAGDSSYEQYF
TRBJ2-7,TRBV6-5,CASRLGTGLYEQYF
TRBJ2-1,TRBV6-1,CASTSDPIPYNEQFF
TRBJ2-2,TRBV7-2,CASSLIPTSGNHGELFF
TRBJ2-2,TRBV20-1,CSARARGQVAGELFF
TRBJ2-3,TRBV5-1,CASSLSQHTDTQYF
TRBJ2-1,TRBV7-8,CASSLVASLEQFF
TRBJ2-2,TRBV9,CASSPRLTNTGELFF
TRBJ1-5,TRBV19,CASSTLGRGNQPQHF
TRBJ2-3,TRBV6-6,CASSYFAASGRSTDTQYF
TRBJ2-3,TRBV20-1,CSARVGLAGGTDTQYF
TRBJ1-6,TRBV20-1,CSARGGQPYNSPLHF
TRBJ2-2,TRBV2,CASSEAQTGELGELFF
TRBJ2-4,TRBV20-1,CSARALDRAGNIQYF
TRBJ1-3,TRBV11-2,CASSPGPGSGNTIYF
TRBJ1-5,TRBV19,CASSAPDRGGSNQPQHF
TRBJ2-3,TRBV10-2,CASSESRRGTDTQYF